Listed below are T cell receptor beta chains from one sample, sequenced in a study of human T cells and chemical hapten exposure. From the 5' RACE reads, TCRdb called clonotypes with MiXCR, one entry per CDR3 protein. The repertoire holds roughly 82,000 distinct CDR3 sequences, with about 15% as singletons. These receptors all come from a female donor in good health. Each CDR3 is given with its conserved first and last residue. Fields, in order: D gene, V gene, clone size, J gene, CDR3 length, CDR3 protein, CDR3 DNA. A D gene is named only where the DNA matches it firmly. Size is stated for part of the rows, as once, few or many counts, or as a class when the clone is expanded.

d_call: .; v_call: TRBV21-1; clone_size: .; j_call: TRBJ2-3; cdr3_length: 16; cdr3_aa: CASSKERGVPTDTQYF; cdr3_nt: TGTGCCAGCAGCAAAGAAAGGGGCGTACCCACAGATACGCAGTATTTT
d_call: .; v_call: TRBV7-9; clone_size: .; j_call: TRBJ2-6; cdr3_length: 16; cdr3_aa: CASSLASGAGANVLTF; cdr3_nt: TGTGCCAGCAGCTTAGCTTCCGGGGCTGGGGCCAACGTCCTGACTTTC
d_call: .; v_call: TRBV2; clone_size: .; j_call: TRBJ1-5; cdr3_length: 13; cdr3_aa: CASTDGSNQPQHF; cdr3_nt: TGTGCCAGCACGGACGGGAGTAATCAGCCCCAGCATTTT
d_call: TRBD2; v_call: TRBV5-8; clone_size: .; j_call: TRBJ2-3; cdr3_length: 15; cdr3_aa: CASSLAGLVPDTQYF; cdr3_nt: TGTGCCAGCAGCTTGGCCGGACTAGTCCCAGATACGCAGTATTTT
d_call: .; v_call: TRBV20-1; clone_size: few; j_call: TRBJ1-1; cdr3_length: 14; cdr3_aa: CSAPGGRGNTEAFF; cdr3_nt: TGCAGTGCTCCAGGAGGGAGGGGAAACACTGAAGCTTTCTTT
d_call: .; v_call: TRBV28; clone_size: .; j_call: TRBJ2-5; cdr3_length: 13; cdr3_aa: CASKKGGSGTQYF; cdr3_nt: TGTGCCAGCAAGAAGGGCGGGTCAGGGACCCAGTACTTC
d_call: .; v_call: TRBV30; clone_size: .; j_call: TRBJ1-1; cdr3_length: 12; cdr3_aa: CAWSNWPGEAFF; cdr3_nt: TGTGCCTGGAGTAATTGGCCAGGGGAAGCTTTCTTT
d_call: .; v_call: TRBV30; clone_size: .; j_call: TRBJ2-2; cdr3_length: 18; cdr3_aa: CAWSVRGRGTASTGELFF; cdr3_nt: TGTGCCTGGAGTGTAAGGGGCCGCGGGACGGCTTCCACCGGGGAGCTGTTTTTT
d_call: .; v_call: TRBV14; clone_size: .; j_call: TRBJ1-2; cdr3_length: 15; cdr3_aa: CASSQDNLGGYGYTF; cdr3_nt: TGTGCCAGCAGCCAAGATAATCTTGGGGGCTATGGCTACACCTTC
d_call: .; v_call: TRBV18; clone_size: .; j_call: TRBJ2-3; cdr3_length: 16; cdr3_aa: CASSLGNPPTTDTQYF; cdr3_nt: TGTGCCAGCTCACTAGGGAACCCCCCTACCACAGATACGCAGTATTTT
d_call: .; v_call: TRBV5-1; clone_size: .; j_call: TRBJ1-4; cdr3_length: 12; cdr3_aa: CASSSGNEKLFF; cdr3_nt: TGCGCCAGCAGCTCAGGGAATGAAAAACTGTTTTTT
d_call: TRBD1; v_call: TRBV27; clone_size: .; j_call: TRBJ1-1; cdr3_length: 17; cdr3_aa: CASSLTHRGWENTEAFF; cdr3_nt: TGTGCCAGCAGTCTAACTCACAGGGGGTGGGAGAACACTGAAGCTTTCTTT
d_call: TRBD1; v_call: TRBV6-5; clone_size: .; j_call: TRBJ1-1; cdr3_length: 15; cdr3_aa: CASSATGTENTEAFF; cdr3_nt: TGTGCCAGCAGTGCCACCGGGACAGAGAACACTGAAGCTTTCTTT
d_call: TRBD2; v_call: TRBV6-1; clone_size: .; j_call: TRBJ2-7; cdr3_length: 14; cdr3_aa: CASRRLAGDYEQYF; cdr3_nt: TGTGCCAGCAGGAGACTAGCGGGAGACTACGAGCAGTACTTC
d_call: .; v_call: TRBV12-3/TRBV12-4; clone_size: few; j_call: TRBJ2-5; cdr3_length: 14; cdr3_aa: CASSFLQGGETQYF; cdr3_nt: TGTGCCAGCAGTTTCCTACAGGGAGGAGAGACCCAGTACTTC
d_call: .; v_call: TRBV5-1; clone_size: few; j_call: TRBJ1-3; cdr3_length: 13; cdr3_aa: CASSLMEGNTIYF; cdr3_nt: TGCGCCAGCAGCTTGATGGAGGGAAACACCATATATTTT
d_call: .; v_call: TRBV20-1; clone_size: .; j_call: TRBJ1-2; cdr3_length: 15; cdr3_aa: CSARDHRGEGYGYTF; cdr3_nt: TGCAGTGCTAGAGATCATCGTGGGGAAGGCTATGGCTACACCTTC
d_call: TRBD1; v_call: TRBV5-1; clone_size: .; j_call: TRBJ2-6; cdr3_length: 16; cdr3_aa: CASSLEGQGSANVLTF; cdr3_nt: TGCGCCAGCAGCTTGGAAGGACAGGGCTCGGCCAACGTCCTGACTTTC
d_call: .; v_call: TRBV29-1; clone_size: many; j_call: TRBJ2-7; cdr3_length: 14; cdr3_aa: CSVESREWGYEQYF; cdr3_nt: TGCAGCGTTGAATCCCGGGAGTGGGGCTACGAGCAGTACTTC
d_call: TRBD1; v_call: TRBV20-1; clone_size: few; j_call: TRBJ2-7; cdr3_length: 12; cdr3_aa: CSAGTVTYEQYF; cdr3_nt: TGCAGCGCCGGGACAGTAACCTACGAGCAGTACTTC
d_call: TRBD1; v_call: TRBV29-1; clone_size: .; j_call: TRBJ1-2; cdr3_length: 12; cdr3_aa: CSVRTGGYGYTF; cdr3_nt: TGCAGCGTAAGGACAGGGGGCTATGGCTACACCTTC
d_call: TRBD2; v_call: TRBV6-1; clone_size: many; j_call: TRBJ2-3; cdr3_length: 14; cdr3_aa: CASSEGLATDTQYF; cdr3_nt: TGTGCCAGCAGTGAGGGACTAGCCACAGATACGCAGTATTTT
d_call: .; v_call: TRBV19; clone_size: .; j_call: TRBJ2-1; cdr3_length: 15; cdr3_aa: CASSIGPLEHNEQFF; cdr3_nt: TGTGCCAGTAGTATAGGCCCCCTAGAACACAATGAGCAGTTCTTC
d_call: .; v_call: TRBV5-6; clone_size: .; j_call: TRBJ1-1; cdr3_length: 14; cdr3_aa: CASSHYRRTLEAFF; cdr3_nt: TGTGCCAGCAGCCACTACCGACGGACCCTTGAAGCTTTCTTT
d_call: .; v_call: TRBV27; clone_size: many; j_call: TRBJ1-1; cdr3_length: 15; cdr3_aa: CASSPLGRPNTEAFF; cdr3_nt: TGTGCCAGCAGTCCCCTGGGGAGGCCGAACACTGAAGCTTTCTTT
d_call: .; v_call: TRBV7-2; clone_size: few; j_call: TRBJ1-1; cdr3_length: 16; cdr3_aa: CASSSELTVRVGEAFF; cdr3_nt: TGTGCCAGCAGCTCCGAACTGACAGTCCGTGTCGGGGAAGCTTTCTTT
d_call: TRBD1; v_call: TRBV12-3/TRBV12-4; clone_size: few; j_call: TRBJ2-2; cdr3_length: 16; cdr3_aa: CASSFGTGANTGELFF; cdr3_nt: TGTGCCAGCAGCTTTGGGACAGGCGCGAACACCGGGGAGCTGTTTTTT
d_call: .; v_call: TRBV5-4; clone_size: few; j_call: TRBJ2-7; cdr3_length: 14; cdr3_aa: CASSLDQGPHEQYF; cdr3_nt: TGTGCCAGCAGCTTGGATCAGGGACCCCACGAGCAGTACTTC
d_call: TRBD1; v_call: TRBV18; clone_size: few; j_call: TRBJ2-2; cdr3_length: 16; cdr3_aa: CASSPRNRGVTGELFF; cdr3_nt: TGTGCCAGCTCACCACGGAACAGGGGAGTCACCGGGGAGCTGTTTTTT
d_call: .; v_call: TRBV5-6; clone_size: .; j_call: TRBJ2-1; cdr3_length: 16; cdr3_aa: CASSLEVLGRYNEQFF; cdr3_nt: TGTGCCAGCAGCTTGGAAGTCCTCGGACGATACAATGAGCAGTTCTTC
d_call: .; v_call: TRBV12-5; clone_size: .; j_call: TRBJ1-2; cdr3_length: 12; cdr3_aa: CASGGTNYGYTF; cdr3_nt: TGTGCTAGTGGTGGGACGAACTATGGCTACACCTTC
d_call: TRBD2; v_call: TRBV7-9; clone_size: few; j_call: TRBJ2-7; cdr3_length: 16; cdr3_aa: CASSSTGGLAGAEQYF; cdr3_nt: TGTGCCAGCAGCTCTACCGGAGGACTAGCAGGTGCCGAGCAGTACTTC
d_call: TRBD2; v_call: TRBV3-1; clone_size: few; j_call: TRBJ2-2; cdr3_length: 15; cdr3_aa: CASSPGTSITGELFF; cdr3_nt: TGTGCCAGCAGCCCTGGGACTAGCATCACCGGGGAGCTGTTTTTT
d_call: .; v_call: TRBV30; clone_size: few; j_call: TRBJ1-1; cdr3_length: 13; cdr3_aa: CAWSPQGNTEAFF; cdr3_nt: TGTGCCTGGAGTCCACAGGGGAACACTGAAGCTTTCTTT
d_call: TRBD2; v_call: TRBV12-5; clone_size: few; j_call: TRBJ2-1; cdr3_length: 16; cdr3_aa: CASGLVLSGRAAEQFF; cdr3_nt: TGTGCTAGTGGTTTGGTACTCAGCGGGAGGGCCGCTGAGCAGTTCTTC
d_call: TRBD2; v_call: TRBV20-1; clone_size: few; j_call: TRBJ2-3; cdr3_length: 14; cdr3_aa: CSARDSVGRNTQYF; cdr3_nt: TGCAGTGCTAGAGATTCGGTCGGGAGGAATACGCAGTATTTT
d_call: .; v_call: TRBV10-3; clone_size: .; j_call: TRBJ2-7; cdr3_length: 14; cdr3_aa: CAIQKAVGSDEQYF; cdr3_nt: TGTGCCATCCAAAAGGCTGTAGGGTCCGACGAGCAGTACTTC
d_call: .; v_call: TRBV20-1; clone_size: few; j_call: TRBJ1-4; cdr3_length: 12; cdr3_aa: CSARRLNEKLFF; cdr3_nt: TGCAGTGCTAGACGATTGAATGAAAAACTGTTTTTT
d_call: .; v_call: TRBV6-6; clone_size: .; j_call: TRBJ1-5; cdr3_length: 12; cdr3_aa: CASSPDRPPQHF; cdr3_nt: TGTGCCAGCAGTCCCGACCGGCCGCCCCAGCATTTT
d_call: .; v_call: TRBV12-3/TRBV12-4; clone_size: .; j_call: TRBJ2-3; cdr3_length: 13; cdr3_aa: CASSWFGGNTQYF; cdr3_nt: TGTGCCAGCAGTTGGTTTGGGGGGAATACGCAGTATTTT
d_call: TRBD2; v_call: TRBV3-1; clone_size: .; j_call: TRBJ2-1; cdr3_length: 17; cdr3_aa: CASSQDRGLAIYNEQFF; cdr3_nt: TGTGCCAGCAGCCAAGATCGGGGACTAGCGATATACAATGAGCAGTTCTTC
d_call: TRBD2; v_call: TRBV7-2; clone_size: .; j_call: TRBJ2-3; cdr3_length: 13; cdr3_aa: CASSLERLAAQYF; cdr3_nt: TGTGCCAGCAGCTTGGAGAGACTAGCCGCGCAGTATTTT
d_call: TRBD1; v_call: TRBV28; clone_size: .; j_call: TRBJ1-2; cdr3_length: 14; cdr3_aa: CASRPGQTNYGYTF; cdr3_nt: TGTGCCAGCAGACCGGGACAGACAAACTATGGCTACACCTTC
d_call: .; v_call: TRBV11-3; clone_size: .; j_call: TRBJ2-1; cdr3_length: 13; cdr3_aa: CASSASLGNEQFF; cdr3_nt: TGTGCCAGCAGCGCCTCCCTGGGGAATGAGCAGTTCTTC
d_call: .; v_call: TRBV7-8; clone_size: few; j_call: TRBJ1-5; cdr3_length: 13; cdr3_aa: CASSLAFNQPQHF; cdr3_nt: TGTGCCAGCAGCTTAGCTTTCAATCAGCCCCAGCATTTT
d_call: .; v_call: TRBV5-1; clone_size: .; j_call: TRBJ2-1; cdr3_length: 13; cdr3_aa: CASSLATYNEQFF; cdr3_nt: TGCGCCAGCAGCTTGGCAACCTACAATGAGCAGTTCTTC
d_call: .; v_call: TRBV12-3/TRBV12-4; clone_size: few; j_call: TRBJ1-1; cdr3_length: 18; cdr3_aa: CASSSGRQNYGSKPEAFF; cdr3_nt: TGTGCCAGCAGTTCTGGGCGACAAAATTATGGGAGTAAGCCTGAAGCTTTCTTT
d_call: TRBD2; v_call: TRBV7-2; clone_size: .; j_call: TRBJ2-3; cdr3_length: 17; cdr3_aa: CASTQGLGAGGRDTQYF; cdr3_nt: TGTGCCAGCACCCAGGGACTGGGAGCGGGGGGCCGAGATACGCAGTATTTT
d_call: .; v_call: TRBV4-2; clone_size: .; j_call: TRBJ2-2; cdr3_length: 18; cdr3_aa: CASSQGSEGFKNTGELFF; cdr3_nt: TGTGCCAGCAGCCAAGGTTCAGAAGGTTTCAAGAACACCGGGGAGCTGTTTTTT
d_call: .; v_call: TRBV10-3; clone_size: .; j_call: TRBJ1-1; cdr3_length: 14; cdr3_aa: CAISESTGGGRAFF; cdr3_nt: TGTGCCATCAGTGAGTCGACGGGGGGGGGTAGAGCTTTCTTT
d_call: .; v_call: TRBV6-5; clone_size: .; j_call: TRBJ2-2; cdr3_length: 13; cdr3_aa: CASKRALGGELFF; cdr3_nt: TGTGCCAGCAAGCGGGCTTTGGGCGGGGAGCTGTTTTTT
d_call: .; v_call: TRBV25-1; clone_size: few; j_call: TRBJ1-1; cdr3_length: 13; cdr3_aa: CASSENGNTEAFF; cdr3_nt: TGTGCCAGCAGTGAAAACGGAAACACTGAAGCTTTCTTT
d_call: .; v_call: TRBV28; clone_size: many; j_call: TRBJ1-2; cdr3_length: 15; cdr3_aa: CASILGGQSNYGYTF; cdr3_nt: TGTGCCAGCATCCTAGGCGGACAGAGCAACTATGGCTACACCTTC
d_call: .; v_call: TRBV24-1; clone_size: many; j_call: TRBJ1-5; cdr3_length: 15; cdr3_aa: CATSDAGTYNQPQHF; cdr3_nt: TGTGCCACCAGTGATGCCGGGACATACAATCAGCCCCAGCATTTT
d_call: .; v_call: TRBV20-1; clone_size: few; j_call: TRBJ2-1; cdr3_length: 17; cdr3_aa: CSARVPYRGEAYNEQFF; cdr3_nt: TGCAGTGCTAGAGTACCCTATCGCGGTGAGGCCTACAATGAGCAGTTCTTC
d_call: .; v_call: TRBV7-8; clone_size: .; j_call: TRBJ2-1; cdr3_length: 13; cdr3_aa: CASSFGIGNEQFF; cdr3_nt: TGTGCCAGCAGCTTCGGAATAGGAAATGAGCAGTTCTTC
d_call: TRBD2; v_call: TRBV7-8; clone_size: .; j_call: TRBJ2-3; cdr3_length: 16; cdr3_aa: CASSSNPSGGADTQYF; cdr3_nt: TGTGCCAGCAGCTCCAATCCTAGCGGGGGGGCAGATACGCAGTATTTT
d_call: .; v_call: TRBV6-2/TRBV6-3; clone_size: few; j_call: TRBJ1-6; cdr3_length: 15; cdr3_aa: CASSDGPQRGSPLHF; cdr3_nt: TGTGCCAGCAGTGACGGGCCTCAACGGGGGTCACCCCTCCACTTT